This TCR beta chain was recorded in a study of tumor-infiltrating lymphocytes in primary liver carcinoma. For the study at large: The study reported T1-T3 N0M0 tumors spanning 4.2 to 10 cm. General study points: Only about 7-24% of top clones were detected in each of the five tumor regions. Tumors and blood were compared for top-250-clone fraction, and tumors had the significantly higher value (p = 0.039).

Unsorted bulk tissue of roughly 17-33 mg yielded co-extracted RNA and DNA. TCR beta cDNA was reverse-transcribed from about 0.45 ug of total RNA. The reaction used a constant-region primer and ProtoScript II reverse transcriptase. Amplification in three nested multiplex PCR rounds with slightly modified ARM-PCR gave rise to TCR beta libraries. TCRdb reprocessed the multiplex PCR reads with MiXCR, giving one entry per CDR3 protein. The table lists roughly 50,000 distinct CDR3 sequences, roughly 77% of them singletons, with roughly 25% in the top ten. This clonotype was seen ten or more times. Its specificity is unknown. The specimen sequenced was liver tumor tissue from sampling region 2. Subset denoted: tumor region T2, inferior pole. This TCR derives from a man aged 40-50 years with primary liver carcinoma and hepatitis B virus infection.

The CDR3 nucleotides read TGTGCCAGCAGGGGTATAGCGGGAGGAGGTGAGACCCAGTACTTC. This encodes CASRGIAGGGETQYF. This chain uses TRBV12-3 or TRBV12-4 with TRBJ2-5; 10 bases align to TRBD2. Trimming removed 6 bases from V and 5 bases from J; junction bases left unmatched: 9. CDR3 length: 15 residues.